Listed below are T cell receptor beta chains from one sample, sequenced in a study of T cells in Graves' hyperthyroidism and ophthalmopathy. TCRdb passed the multiplex PCR reads through MiXCR, listing each CDR3 protein once. In the table there are some 350,000 distinct CDR3 sequences, about 15% of which are singletons. Material: blood. Source of these receptors: a woman under 30 with Graves' hyperthyroidism that later progressed to Graves' ophthalmopathy. Both conserved end residues are part of each CDR3. D genes are given only for firm matches. The listing skips clone size in some rows; elsewhere it reads once, few, many or a size class.

abundance	v_gene	d_gene	j_gene	CDR3nt	CDR3aa
many	TRBV10-3	TRBD1	TRBJ2-1	TGTGCCATCAGTGGAGGACAGGGTTTCTACAATGAGCAGTTCTTC	CAISGGQGFYNEQFF
few	TRBV7-9	.	TRBJ1-4	TGTGCCAGCAGCAGGGCAGAAAAACTGTTTTTT	CASSRAEKLFF
few	TRBV9	.	TRBJ1-1	TGTGCCAGCACCAAACTGAGCTTTGGTGAAGCTTTCTTT	CASTKLSFGEAFF
many	TRBV3-1	TRBD2	TRBJ2-1	TGTGCCAGCAGCCCCTCTAGCGGGGTTTACAATGAGCAGTTCTTC	CASSPSSGVYNEQFF
many	TRBV6-1	TRBD1	TRBJ1-1	TGTGCCAGCAGCCGGGACAGGGGAAAAGCTTTCTTT	CASSRDRGKAFF
many	TRBV11-2	.	TRBJ2-3	TGTGCCAGCAGCTTAAGGGCAGGGAGCACAGATACGCAGTATTTT	CASSLRAGSTDTQYF
few	TRBV5-4	TRBD1	TRBJ2-1	TGTGCCAGCAGCACCGGGACAGGGTCAATCAGTGAGCAGTTCTTC	CASSTGTGSISEQFF
many	TRBV28	TRBD1	TRBJ1-1	TGTGCCAGCAGTTTAGACAGGGGGGCCCCGCGGGCGAACACTGAAGCTTTCTTT	CASSLDRGAPRANTEAFF
.	TRBV19	.	TRBJ1-1	TGTGCCAGTAGTATAGGGGGGGCTGGCACTGAAGCTTTCTTT	CASSIGGAGTEAFF
.	TRBV6-1	TRBD1	TRBJ2-7	TGTGCCAGCAGTGAAGGGACAGGGGGAACCCCTCCTACCTTATACGAGCAGTACTTC	CASSEGTGGTPPTLYEQYF
many	TRBV6-1	TRBD1	TRBJ2-7	TGTGCCAGCAGTGAAGTGGGGGCAGGGGGACACTACGAGCAGTACTTC	CASSEVGAGGHYEQYF
.	TRBV5-1	TRBD2	TRBJ2-1	TGCGCCAGCAGTAGCGGGAGGGCCTTCGGGGATGAGCAGTTCTTC	CASSSGRAFGDEQFF
.	TRBV20-1	TRBD2	TRBJ2-7	TGCAGTGCAGTCCCCCCTCGGGGGGAAGATCGTCGAGAGCAGTACTTC	CSAVPPRGEDRREQYF
many	TRBV2	.	TRBJ1-3	TGTGCCAGCATCAGGGAGTTGTACCTATCAGGGTTAAGCTCTGGAAACACCATATATTTT	CASIRELYLSGLSSGNTIYF
many	TRBV6-5	.	TRBJ2-3	TGTGCCAGCAGTTACGGGGGCGGATACACAGATACGCAGTATTTT	CASSYGGGYTDTQYF
.	TRBV25-1	.	TRBJ2-7	TGTGCCAGCAGTGACCAGGGAGGACTCGAGCAGTACTTC	CASSDQGGLEQYF
few	TRBV27	.	TRBJ1-2	TGTGCCAGCAGATCCGGCGGGACCGGTGGCTACACCTTC	CASRSGGTGGYTF
many	TRBV5-1	TRBD2	TRBJ2-2	TGCGCCAGCAGCTGGAATAGCGGGAGGGAAGAGAACACCGGGGAGCTGTTTTTT	CASSWNSGREENTGELFF
many	TRBV5-5	.	TRBJ2-7	TGTGCCAGCAGCTTGTCTCGGAGGCTTAACTACGAGCAGTACTTC	CASSLSRRLNYEQYF
few	TRBV29-1	.	TRBJ2-2	TGCAGCGTTGTAACTATCTACACCGGGGAGCTGTTTTTT	CSVVTIYTGELFF
many	TRBV20-1	TRBD1	TRBJ2-4	TGCAGTGCTCCGCCCAATCCCGTTAAAGCAGGGGGCAGGAACATTCAGTACTTC	CSAPPNPVKAGGRNIQYF
.	TRBV6-5	.	TRBJ2-7	TGTGCCAGCAGTTACTTCGTGAGCTCCTACGAGCAGTACTTC	CASSYFVSSYEQYF
few	TRBV7-9	.	TRBJ2-1	TGTGCCAGCAGCTCAATTCAGGGCTCCTACAATGAGCAGTTCTTC	CASSSIQGSYNEQFF
many	TRBV28	.	TRBJ1-5	TGTGCCAGCAGTTCCCCAGGGAGTCAGCCCCAGCATTTT	CASSSPGSQPQHF
few	TRBV24-1	TRBD1	TRBJ2-2	TGTGCCACCAGTGATCAGGGACAGGGTGGGAACACCGGGGAGCTGTTTTTT	CATSDQGQGGNTGELFF
.	TRBV6-1	TRBD1	TRBJ2-7	TGTGCCAGCAGGGCGGGACAGGGTCCCAACGAGCAGTACTTC	CASRAGQGPNEQYF
many	TRBV6-1	TRBD1	TRBJ2-1	TGTGCCAGCAGCTATCTCGGGGAGACAGGGGGTCAAGAGCAGTTCTTC	CASSYLGETGGQEQFF
.	TRBV15	.	TRBJ2-2	TGTGCCACCAACCCGGGGGACACCGGGGAGCTGTTTTTT	CATNPGDTGELFF
many	TRBV20-1	.	TRBJ2-1	TGCAGTGGGGGGTCGGGAGTTCGGTCTGAGCAGTTCTTC	CSGGSGVRSEQFF
.	TRBV10-3	TRBD2	TRBJ2-7	TGTGCCATCCCGGGTCGCCGGACTAGATCCCCAGGACGTCGGGAGCAGTACTTC	CAIPGRRTRSPGRREQYF
many	TRBV27	TRBD1	TRBJ1-2	TGTGCCAGCAGTCTGGGACAGGGGGCGGCTGGCTACACCTTC	CASSLGQGAAGYTF
few	TRBV15	TRBD1	TRBJ2-7	TGTGCCACCAGCATGGACAGGGGGAATTACGAGCAGTACTTC	CATSMDRGNYEQYF
few	TRBV15	.	TRBJ1-3	TGTGCCACCAGTCGCCTGGGTACCATATATTTT	CATSRLGTIYF
few	TRBV11-2	.	TRBJ2-5	TGTGCCAGCAGCTTAAAAGAGACCCCGTACTTC	CASSLKETPYF
many	TRBV12-3/TRBV12-4	TRBD1	TRBJ1-1	TGTGCCAGCAGTGACTACAGGGGAACTGAAGCTTTCTTT	CASSDYRGTEAFF
.	TRBV10-2	.	TRBJ2-7	TGCGCCAGCACCCCCTGGCGGGACGGCGCCTACGAGCAGTACTTC	CASTPWRDGAYEQYF
few	TRBV15	TRBD2	TRBJ2-1	TGTGCCACCAGCAGAGCCAGGGGACTAGCGGGAGAGCGGGCCTACAATGAGCAGTTCTTC	CATSRARGLAGERAYNEQFF
many	TRBV12-3/TRBV12-4	.	TRBJ1-2	TGTGCCAGCAGTTTGTCAGGGGCTGAGGGAAACTATGGCTACACCTTC	CASSLSGAEGNYGYTF